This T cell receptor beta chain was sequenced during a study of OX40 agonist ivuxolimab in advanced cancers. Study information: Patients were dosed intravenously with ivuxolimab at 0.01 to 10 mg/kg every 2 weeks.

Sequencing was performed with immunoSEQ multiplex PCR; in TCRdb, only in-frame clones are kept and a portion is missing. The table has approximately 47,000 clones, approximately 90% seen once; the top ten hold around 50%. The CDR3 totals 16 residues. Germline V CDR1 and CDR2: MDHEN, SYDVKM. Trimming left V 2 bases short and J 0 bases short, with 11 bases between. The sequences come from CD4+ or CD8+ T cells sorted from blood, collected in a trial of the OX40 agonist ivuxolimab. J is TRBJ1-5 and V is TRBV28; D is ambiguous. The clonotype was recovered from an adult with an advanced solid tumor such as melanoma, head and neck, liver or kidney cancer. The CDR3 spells CASSLNPGYSNQPQHF. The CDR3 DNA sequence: TGTGCCAGCAGTTTAAATCCAGGTTATAGCAATCAGCCCCAGCATTTT.